A selection of T cell receptor beta chains follows, all from one sample in a study of blood T cell repertoires in COVID-19. Sequenced by immunoSEQ multiplex PCR; TCRdb stores in-frame clones only, minus some. The repertoire includes tens of thousands of clones, roughly 90% of them detected once, and roughly 1.3% sits in the top ten. Sequencing was carried out using peripheral blood. The receptors here all came from a man aged 55 to 70 with acute or convalescent COVID-19. Each CDR3 is given with its conserved first and last residue. D genes are given only for firm matches. Only part of the rows carry a size: once, few, many, or a class if the clone is expanded.

clone_size	d_call	v_call	j_call	cdr3_aa	cdr3_nt
NA	NA	TRBV7-9	TRBJ2-1	CASSLAKRAQFF	TGTGCCAGCAGCTTAGCGAAGAGGGCGCAGTTCTTC
NA	NA	TRBV3-1/TRBV3-2	TRBJ2-6	CASSQNRESAGANVLTF	TGTGCCAGCAGCCAAAACAGGGAATCGGCTGGGGCCAACGTCCTGACTTTC
NA	NA	TRBV23-1	TRBJ1-6	CASLTSGHLVSSYNSPLHF	TGCGCCAGCTTAACCTCGGGACACCTAGTGAGCTCCTATAATTCACCCCTCCACTTT
NA	TRBD1	TRBV5-1	TRBJ2-2	CASSADRANTGELFF	TGCGCCAGCAGCGCCGACAGGGCGAACACCGGGGAGCTGTTTTTT
once	NA	TRBV10-3	TRBJ1-4	CAIKESAGVNEKLFF	TGTGCCATCAAGGAGTCAGCAGGGGTTAATGAAAAACTGTTTTTT
NA	TRBD1	TRBV13	TRBJ2-1	CASSLAPGGQDEQFF	TGTGCCAGCAGCTTAGCTCCCGGCGGACAGGATGAGCAGTTCTTC
few	TRBD2	TRBV29-1	TRBJ2-7	CSVSSGRFDEQYF	TGCAGCGTATCTAGCGGGAGGTTCGACGAGCAGTACTTC
many	NA	TRBV5-1	TRBJ1-1	CASSLANRDWAFF	TGCGCCAGCAGCTTGGCTAACAGGGATTGGGCTTTCTTT
once	TRBD2	TRBV7-2	TRBJ2-3	CASSLVVAGGQFRADTQYF	TGTGCCAGCAGCTTAGTGGTTGCGGGGGGGCAATTTAGGGCAGATACGCAGTATTTT
NA	NA	TRBV6-2/TRBV6-3	TRBJ2-1	CASSHGQYVNEQFF	TGTGCCAGCAGTCACGGACAGTACGTGAATGAGCAGTTCTTC
few	TRBD2	TRBV4-3	TRBJ2-5	CASSQGLAGYQETQYF	TGCGCCAGCAGCCAAGGACTAGCGGGTTACCAAGAGACCCAGTACTTC
NA	NA	TRBV29-1	TRBJ1-3	CSVQSGTGNTIYF	TGCAGCGTTCAGTCGGGGACTGGAAACACCATATATTTT
NA	TRBD1	TRBV2	TRBJ2-1	CASTQGAGPHNEQFF	TGTGCCAGCACCCAGGGGGCGGGGCCCCACAATGAGCAGTTCTTC
NA	NA	TRBV2	TRBJ1-6	CALRGGERSPLHF	TGTGCTTTGCGGGGTGGGGAGAGGTCACCCCTCCACTTT
NA	NA	TRBV28	TRBJ1-1	CASSSRRWTEAFF	TGTGCCAGCAGTTCAAGGAGATGGACTGAAGCTTTCTTT
NA	NA	TRBV7-3	TRBJ2-1	CASSLSSGANSYNEQFF	TGTGCCAGCAGCTTATCCTCGGGTGCTAACTCCTACAATGAGCAGTTCTTC
NA	TRBD2	TRBV7-9	TRBJ2-7	CASGSTSGAAYEQYF	TGTGCCAGCGGATCGACTAGCGGGGCCGCCTACGAGCAGTACTTC
NA	NA	TRBV6-5	TRBJ1-2	CASSYAGQANYGYTF	TGTGCCAGCAGTTACGCGGGGCAAGCTAACTATGGCTACACCTTC
NA	TRBD2	TRBV5-4	TRBJ2-5	CASSWESGSLQTQYF	TGTGCCAGCAGCTGGGAGAGCGGGAGTCTCCAGACCCAGTACTTC
NA	TRBD2	TRBV6-5	TRBJ2-7	CASSYGTSTYEQYF	TGTGCCAGCAGTTACGGGACTAGCACCTACGAGCAGTACTTC
few	NA	TRBV5-1	TRBJ1-3	CASSLEGRRVGSGNTIYF	TGCGCCAGCAGCTTGGAGGGGCGTCGCGTGGGATCTGGAAACACCATATATTTT
NA	NA	TRBV4-3	TRBJ2-1	CASSQDYPGGPYYNEQFF	TGCGCCAGCAGCCAAGATTACCCCGGGGGGCCTTATTACAATGAGCAGTTCTTC
NA	TRBD1	TRBV5-1	TRBJ1-2	CASSLDPGTGNGYTF	TGCGCCAGCAGCTTGGACCCCGGGACAGGGAACGGCTACACCTTC
NA	NA	TRBV2	TRBJ1-2	CASSEGQGFNYGYTF	TGTGCCAGCAGTGAAGGGCAGGGCTTCAACTATGGCTACACCTTC
NA	TRBD2	TRBV7-9	TRBJ2-3	CASSWTSGRVTDTQYF	TGTGCCAGCAGCTGGACTAGCGGGAGGGTCACAGATACGCAGTATTTT
NA	NA	TRBV6-6	TRBJ1-3	CASSRDRLASGNTIYF	TGTGCCAGCAGTCGAGACAGACTAGCTTCGGGAAACACCATATATTTT
NA	TRBD1	TRBV5-1	TRBJ2-3	CASRGRQGSTDTQYF	TGCGCCAGCAGAGGTAGACAGGGAAGCACAGATACGCAGTATTTT
NA	NA	TRBV6-5	TRBJ2-4	CASSSGMAKNIQYF	TGTGCCAGCAGTTCAGGGATGGCCAAAAACATTCAGTACTTC
NA	NA	TRBV28	TRBJ1-6	CASSVAGLGSPLHF	TGTGCCAGCAGTGTGGCAGGGCTTGGCTCACCCCTCCACTTT
NA	TRBD2	TRBV11-3	TRBJ2-5	CASSLWRGEGETQYF	TGTGCCAGCAGCTTATGGCGGGGGGAGGGAGAGACCCAGTACTTC
NA	TRBD1	TRBV2	TRBJ1-1	CASSPPRTGRNTEAFF	TGTGCCAGCAGTCCCCCCAGGACAGGCCGGAACACTGAAGCTTTCTTT
NA	TRBD1	TRBV2	TRBJ2-5	CASRSTGGRETQYF	TGTGCCAGCAGGTCTACAGGGGGCCGGGAGACCCAGTACTTC
NA	NA	TRBV19	TRBJ1-5	CASSRQQGFRQPQHF	TGTGCCAGTAGTAGGCAACAGGGTTTTAGGCAGCCCCAGCATTTT
NA	TRBD1	TRBV29-1	TRBJ1-1	CSANRGRTGSEAFF	TGCAGCGCGAACAGGGGGAGGACGGGGTCTGAAGCTTTCTTT
NA	NA	TRBV9	TRBJ2-3	CASSVYYARDTQYF	TGTGCCAGCAGCGTTTACTACGCACGGGATACGCAGTATTTT
NA	TRBD2	TRBV7-2	TRBJ2-3	CASSLGVTSGGTDTQYF	TGTGCCAGCAGCTTAGGAGTTACTAGCGGGGGAACAGATACGCAGTATTTT
NA	TRBD1	TRBV7-8	TRBJ1-4	CASSLIGYRGGGEKLFF	TGTGCCAGCAGCTTAATCGGTTACAGGGGAGGCGGTGAAAAACTGTTTTTT
NA	NA	TRBV5-4	TRBJ1-5	CASSFGGHSNQPQHF	TGTGCCAGCAGCTTCGGGGGTCATAGCAATCAGCCCCAGCATTTT
NA	TRBD1	TRBV3-1/TRBV3-2	TRBJ1-4	CASSQVVRGRSNEKLFF	TGTGCCAGCAGCCAAGTGGTCAGGGGGCGTTCGAATGAAAAACTGTTTTTT
NA	NA	TRBV28	TRBJ1-6	CASSLRSNSPLHF	TGTGCCAGCAGTTTAAGGAGTAATTCACCCCTCCACTTT
NA	NA	TRBV6-1	TRBJ1-2	CASSEAPQGSYGYTF	TGTGCCAGCAGTGAAGCGCCACAGGGATCCTATGGCTACACCTTC
NA	TRBD1	TRBV2	TRBJ2-5	CASSVGGGETQYF	TGTGCCAGCAGTGTAGGGGGCGGAGAGACCCAGTACTTC
NA	TRBD1	TRBV5-4	TRBJ1-1	CASADGTGEKITEAFF	TGTGCCAGCGCTGACGGGACAGGGGAAAAGATAACTGAAGCTTTCTTT
NA	TRBD1	TRBV2	TRBJ1-6	CASREGQGNNSPLHF	TGTGCCAGCAGAGAGGGACAGGGCAATAATTCACCCCTCCACTTT
NA	NA	TRBV7-2	TRBJ2-3	CASSELTSPLTDTQYF	TGTGCCAGCAGCGAATTGACAAGCCCTTTAACAGATACGCAGTATTTT
few	NA	TRBV11-1	TRBJ2-2	CASSLDGGTGELFF	TGTGCCAGCAGCTTAGATGGAGGCACCGGGGAGCTGTTTTTT
few	TRBD2	TRBV6-1	TRBJ2-7	CASSGPGTSGETYEQYF	TGTGCCAGCAGTGGCCCCGGGACTAGCGGGGAAACCTACGAGCAGTACTTC
NA	NA	TRBV28	TRBJ2-2	CASSSTQTANTGELFF	TGTGCCAGCAGTTCGACCCAGACAGCGAACACCGGGGAGCTGTTTTTT
once	TRBD2	TRBV3-1/TRBV3-2	TRBJ2-7	CASSQLAGSYEQYF	TGTGCCAGCAGCCAACTAGCGGGTTCCTACGAGCAGTACTTC
once	NA	TRBV5-1	TRBJ1-4	CASSLGTSTNEKLFF	TGCGCCAGCAGCCTCGGGACATCAACTAATGAAAAACTGTTTTTT
NA	TRBD1	TRBV23-1	TRBJ1-1	CASTPGGTGRLCTEAFF	TGCGCCAGCACACCTGGGGGGACAGGGCGGCTCTGCACTGAAGCTTTCTTT